Sequencing of this T cell receptor (beta chain) was carried out in a study of T cell clonotyping in hematopoietic cell transplantation. In the study overall: Recipients' pretransplant samples followed cytoreduction.

Repertoires were generated with immunoSEQ multiplex PCR, while TCRdb's copy carries only in-frame clones and drops some. Of approximately 20,000 clones listed, around 86% were seen once; the top ten hold roughly 8%. Germline loops: CDR1 SGHVS, CDR2 FQNEAQ. The CDR3 extends over 16 amino acids. The V end was cut by 2 bases, the J end by 0 bases, with 11 bases between. Documented time point: recipient sample about 28 days before transplant, after cytoreduction. This clone has a single count. Its antigen is as yet unknown. Overall study findings and caveats: CD4 and CD8 repertoire contributions could not be separated without sorting. At the given depth, recipient repertoires were over 95% de novo clonotypes. Recipient TCR diversity dropped after transplant; expanded clonotypes rose from day 30 to 180.

The V and J genes are TRBV7-8 and TRBJ1-5; D unclear. The clonotype originates from a middle-aged man with acute myeloid leukemia. Some clones in this sample may be carry-over from other donors' samples. Here the sequenced sample was peripheral blood mononuclear cells, taken before stem cell transplant. The CDR3 is CASSLTQVDSNQPQHF. The DNA of the CDR3 is TGTGCCAGCAGCTTAACCCAGGTTGATAGCAATCAGCCCCAGCATTTT.